The sequence of this TCR beta chain was determined in a study of blood T cell repertoires in COVID-19. About the study: Samples taken during acute and convalescent COVID-19 were collected in the United States, Italy and Spain. The analysed material was cDNA or gDNA that came from T cells, B-cell-depleted T cells, or PBMCs.

CDR1 SEHNR and CDR2 FQNEAQ come from the germline V gene (reference sequence). This CDR3 region has 16 residues. V was clipped by 5 bases and J by 0 bases; unmatched bases: 6. Per the original methods: Reference gene primer amplification gave estimated nucleated cell counts. Using immunoSEQ multiplex PCR, the repertoire was profiled, and TCRdb retains in-frame clones only, with some absent. V and J calls and clone size are those listed in that table; D and trimming were worked out from the DNA. The sample shows roughly 42,000 clones, approximately 90% of them seen only once. Input material: peripheral blood. The sequence came from a man aged 25 to 40 with active or convalescent COVID-19. V gene TRBV7-9 combines with J gene TRBJ2-2; 7 bases agree with TRBD2. CDR3 loop: CASSKPGGTNTGELFF. The CDR3 region has the DNA TGTGCCAGCAGCAAACCCGGGGGGACGAACACCGGGGAGCTGTTTTTT.